This T cell receptor (beta chain) was captured by sequencing in a study of blood T cell repertoires in COVID-19. This CDR3 has 15 residues. CDR1 SNHLY and CDR2 FYNNEI come from the germline V gene. V dropped 5 bases and J dropped 3; count of bases not matched to a gene: 4. Authors' analysis steps: Reference gene primer amplification gave nucleated cell count estimates. Assay: immunoSEQ multiplex PCR; the TCRdb copy retains only in-frame clones and omits some. The DNA gave D and trimming, while V, J and clone size come from that table. The data show approximately 150,000 clones, about four fifths seen once.

The V gene is TRBV2, the J gene TRBJ2-6; TRBD1 aligns across 7 bases. Sample: peripheral blood. This sequence originates from a human donor in a cohort sampled during active COVID-19. CDR3 nucleotide sequence: TGTGCCAGCAGTTCAGACAGGGTTGGGGCCAACGTCCTGACTTTC. Translating it yields CASSSDRVGANVLTF.